A selection of T cell receptor beta chains follows, all from one sample in a study of CD8+ T cells in alopecia areata. Sequencing used immunoSEQ multiplex PCR; TCRdb keeps in-frame clones, though not all of them. The data show about 74,000 clones, over 25% seen once. This sample comprised CD8+ T cells sorted from blood, obtained at week 4, from a patient treated with tofacitinib. The receptor set was obtained from a human donor with alopecia areata. Both conserved end residues are part of each CDR3. The D gene is left open where the match is weak. Clone sizes are given selectively: once, few, many, or a class where the clone is expanded.

d_call	v_call	j_call	clone_size	cdr3_nt	cdr3_aa
TRBD2	TRBV29-1	TRBJ2-2	few	TGCAGCGTGACGGGAGGGAGCGGGGAGCTGTTTTTT	CSVTGGSGELFF
NA	TRBV18	TRBJ2-5	few	TGTGCCAGCTCACCCCCGGAGGCACAAGAGACCCAGTACTTC	CASSPPEAQETQYF
NA	TRBV4-1	TRBJ1-2	NA	TGCGCCAGCAGCCAAGTTTCTGCACAGGGCTACACCTTC	CASSQVSAQGYTF
NA	TRBV27	TRBJ2-2	NA	TGTGCCAGCAGTTTATTGACCGGGGAGCTGTTTTTT	CASSLLTGELFF
NA	TRBV6-4	TRBJ2-1	many	TGTGCCAGCAGTGACTCCCAGGGTAGCGATGAGCAGTTCTTC	CASSDSQGSDEQFF
TRBD1	TRBV5-1	TRBJ2-7	medium-sized	TGCGCCAGCAGCCAGGGGACAGGGGACGAGCAGTACTTC	CASSQGTGDEQYF
TRBD2	TRBV13	TRBJ2-7	NA	TGTGCCAGCAACCCCAGATGGGGGGGGACCTACGAGCAGTACTTC	CASNPRWGGTYEQYF
TRBD1	TRBV27	TRBJ2-7	NA	TGTGCCAGCAGTCCGAGGGGACAGGTCTACGAGCAGTACTTC	CASSPRGQVYEQYF
NA	TRBV29-1	TRBJ2-2	NA	TGCAGCGTGGTCGACGGAAACACCGGGGAGCTGTTTTTT	CSVVDGNTGELFF
NA	TRBV21-1	TRBJ2-6	NA	TGTGCCAGCAAGGGACAGACGAGCTCTGGGGCCAACGTCCTGACTTTC	CASKGQTSSGANVLTF
NA	TRBV29-1	TRBJ2-1	NA	TGCCACGCGCGGGGTACTGAGCAGTTCTTC	CHARGTEQFF
NA	TRBV2	TRBJ2-7	NA	TGTGCCAGCAGTGTTCGAGTGGGGTCCTACGAGCAGTACTTC	CASSVRVGSYEQYF
TRBD2	TRBV29-1	TRBJ2-5	medium-sized	TGCAGCGTTGTCAGGGCTAGCGGGCCAGAGACCCAGTACTTC	CSVVRASGPETQYF
NA	TRBV7-9	TRBJ2-7	few	TGTGCCAGCAGCTCAAGGGGGCGGGAGACCTACGAGCAGTACTTC	CASSSRGRETYEQYF
NA	TRBV28	TRBJ2-6	few	TGTGCCAGCAGTTCCTTGTCCAACGTCCTGACTTTC	CASSSLSNVLTF
TRBD1	TRBV30	TRBJ2-6	NA	TGTGCCTGGAGTAACACCGACAGGGTGAGAGGGGCCAACGTCCTGACTTTC	CAWSNTDRVRGANVLTF
TRBD2	TRBV5-1	TRBJ2-7	NA	TGCGCCAGCAGCGAGGGGAGCGGGAATTTTTACGAGCAGTACTTC	CASSEGSGNFYEQYF
NA	TRBV5-1	TRBJ2-1	few	TGCGCCAGCAGCGGGTCTAGGACCCACGTCGATGAGCAGTTCTTC	CASSGSRTHVDEQFF
TRBD2	TRBV6-5	TRBJ2-7	NA	TGTGCCAGCAGTTTGGGACTAGCGGGATACGAGCAGTACTTC	CASSLGLAGYEQYF
NA	TRBV4-3	TRBJ2-5	few	TGCGCCAGCAGCCCCGACGGTGGGGGCGGAGAGACCCAGTACTTC	CASSPDGGGGETQYF
NA	TRBV5-6	TRBJ1-1	NA	TGTGCCAGCAGCTTAGCCCAGGGGTTGAACACTGAAGCTTTCTTT	CASSLAQGLNTEAFF
TRBD2	TRBV29-1	TRBJ2-7	few	TGCAGCGCTCTGACTAGCGGGAGGTACGAGCAGTACTTC	CSALTSGRYEQYF
NA	TRBV5-6	TRBJ1-4	NA	TGTGCCAGCAGCCCCGGGACGACGAATGAAAAACTGTTTTTT	CASSPGTTNEKLFF
NA	TRBV19	TRBJ1-5	few	TGTGCCAGTAGACGTTCTAGAGGCCAGCCCCAGCATTTT	CASRRSRGQPQHF
NA	TRBV5-1	TRBJ1-2	few	TGCGCCAGCAGCTTGACACAGGTCAACTATGGCTACACCTTC	CASSLTQVNYGYTF
TRBD1	TRBV5-6	TRBJ2-5	few	TGTGCCAGCAGCTTGGCGGCAGGGGGCCAGTACTTC	CASSLAAGGQYF
NA	TRBV30	TRBJ1-2	NA	TGTGCCTGGAGTATTGCCGGGGGATTCCACGGCTACACCTTC	CAWSIAGGFHGYTF
NA	TRBV6-6	TRBJ2-7	few	TGTGCCAGCACCAAGGACGAACCCTACGAGCAGTACTTC	CASTKDEPYEQYF
NA	TRBV29-1	TRBJ2-1	NA	TGCAGCGTTACCGTTAGTTATGAGCAGTTCTTC	CSVTVSYEQFF
NA	TRBV29-1	TRBJ2-1	NA	TGCAGCCCGAAACGGGGGACTGAGCAGTTCTTC	CSPKRGTEQFF
TRBD1	TRBV27	TRBJ1-2	NA	TGTGCCAGCAGTCCAGGGGGTGGTGGCTACACCTTC	CASSPGGGGYTF
NA	TRBV2	TRBJ1-5	few	TGTGCCAGCAGTGAAGGGGCACATGGGAATCAGCCCCAGCATTTT	CASSEGAHGNQPQHF
TRBD2	TRBV2	TRBJ2-7	few	TGTGCCAGCAGCTTATCTAGCGGGAACTACGAGCAGTACTTC	CASSLSSGNYEQYF
NA	TRBV10-3	TRBJ2-2	few	TGTGCCATCAGTGAGATGCAGGGGAACACCGGGGAGCTGTTTTTT	CAISEMQGNTGELFF
NA	TRBV10-3	TRBJ1-3	NA	TGTGCCATCAGGGTAGCAGGCCCTGGAAACACCATATATTTT	CAIRVAGPGNTIYF
NA	TRBV29-1	TRBJ2-3	NA	TGCAGCGTTGAAGGAGGACGGGGCGGCACAGATACGCAGTATTTT	CSVEGGRGGTDTQYF
TRBD2	TRBV29-1	TRBJ2-4	NA	TGCAGCGTCGAGGGGACTAGCGGAGCCAAAAACATTCAGTACTTC	CSVEGTSGAKNIQYF
TRBD2	TRBV7-3	TRBJ2-3	NA	TGTGCCAGCAGCCCCGGGACTAGCGGCGATACGCAGTATTTT	CASSPGTSGDTQYF
NA	TRBV27	TRBJ1-5	NA	TGTGCCAGCAGTTGGGACGGTAGCAATCAGCCCCAGCATTTT	CASSWDGSNQPQHF
NA	TRBV15	TRBJ2-1	NA	TGTGCCACCAGCAGAGACACAGGATACAATGAGCAGTTCTTC	CATSRDTGYNEQFF
NA	TRBV30	TRBJ2-3	NA	TGTGCCTGGAAGGTCAACTCAGATACGCAGTATTTT	CAWKVNSDTQYF
NA	TRBV7-9	TRBJ2-7	few	TGTGCCAGCAGCTTAGTGGACAGCACCTACGAGCAGTACTTC	CASSLVDSTYEQYF
NA	TRBV30	TRBJ1-1	NA	TGTGCCTGGAGTACTGTGAAGAAAACTGAAGCTTTCTTT	CAWSTVKKTEAFF
NA	TRBV30	TRBJ2-4	few	TGTGCCTGGAGTTACTCAGGGTATAGAACTCTTGGATCCGGCGGGAAGTACTTC	CAWSYSGYRTLGSGGKYF
TRBD1	TRBV7-9	TRBJ1-2	NA	TGTGCCAGCAGCCCCCCCGACGGACAGGCTACCAACTATGGCTACACCTTC	CASSPPDGQATNYGYTF
NA	TRBV6-4	TRBJ2-1	NA	TGTGCCAGCAGTGACTCTCGGGGAAATGAGCAGTTCTTC	CASSDSRGNEQFF
NA	TRBV29-1	TRBJ2-2	NA	TGCAGCGTGGGACTCCTGTCCGCCGGGGAGCTGTTTTTT	CSVGLLSAGELFF
NA	TRBV27	TRBJ2-7	few	TGTGCCAGCAGTCCGCGCAGGGGAAACTACGAGCAGTACTTC	CASSPRRGNYEQYF
NA	TRBV30	TRBJ1-2	NA	TGTGCCTGGAGTTTCGGGGCAGATGGCTACACCTTC	CAWSFGADGYTF
NA	TRBV10-2	TRBJ2-1	NA	TGCGCCAGCAGAGACAATGAGCAGTTCTTC	CASRDNEQFF
NA	TRBV29-1	TRBJ2-7	NA	TGCAGCGTTGCAGAAGGGGCTGGGGACTTCTACGAGCAGTACTTC	CSVAEGAGDFYEQYF
NA	TRBV29-1	TRBJ2-7	NA	TGCAGCGTTGTTGAGGTGACTTCCTACGAGCAGTACTTC	CSVVEVTSYEQYF
TRBD2	TRBV29-1	TRBJ2-5	NA	TGCAGCGTTGAATGGACTAGCGGGAGTATAAGAGAGACCCAGTACTTC	CSVEWTSGSIRETQYF